This TCR beta chain was recorded in a study of sequential checkpoint blockade in melanoma. Study-level information: Arm A got nivolumab then ipilimumab; arm B the reverse, 1:1.

Repertoires were generated with immunoSEQ multiplex PCR, while TCRdb's copy carries only in-frame clones and drops some. This sample has about 19,000 clones, with about 86% found just once. Treatment noted: randomized to nivolumab then ipilimumab (arm A) or the reverse (arm B). Patients had received no earlier DNA-damaging chemotherapy. Losses at the gene ends were 2 bases for V and 6 bases for J; bases not matched to a gene: 13. This CDR3 has 17 residues. Germline lookup yields CDR1 LNHDA and CDR2 SQIVND (reference sequence). The chain joins TRBV19 to TRBJ2-1, with 7 positions matching TRBD1. The sample here was CD8+ T cells sorted from blood (inferred from file names), taken from a patient given nivolumab and ipilimumab in sequence. The receptor was derived from a human donor with melanoma. CDR3 in DNA: TGTGCCAGTAGTATACCTCCATCGGAACCAGGGGGCAATGAGCAGTTCTTC. Translating it yields CASSIPPSEPGGNEQFF.